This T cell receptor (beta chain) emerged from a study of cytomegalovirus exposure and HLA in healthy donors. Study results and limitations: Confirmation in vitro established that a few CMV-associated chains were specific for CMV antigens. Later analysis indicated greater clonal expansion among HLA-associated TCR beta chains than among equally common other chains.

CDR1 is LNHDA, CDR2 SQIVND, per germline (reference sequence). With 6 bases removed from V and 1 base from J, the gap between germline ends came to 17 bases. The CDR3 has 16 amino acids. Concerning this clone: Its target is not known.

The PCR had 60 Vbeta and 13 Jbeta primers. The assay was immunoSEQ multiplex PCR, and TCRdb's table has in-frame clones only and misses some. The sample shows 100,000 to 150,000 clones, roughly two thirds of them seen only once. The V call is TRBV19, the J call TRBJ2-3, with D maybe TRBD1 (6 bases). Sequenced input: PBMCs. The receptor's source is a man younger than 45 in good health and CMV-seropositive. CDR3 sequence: CASRHIQGKGTDTQYF. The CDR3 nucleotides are TGTGCCAGTAGGCATATTCAGGGGAAGGGCACAGATACGCAGTATTTT. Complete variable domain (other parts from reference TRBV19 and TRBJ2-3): DGGITQSPKYLFRKEGQNVTLSCEQNLNHDAMYWYRQDPGQGLRLIYYSQIVNDFQKGDIAEGYSVSREKKESFPLTVTSAQKNPTAFYLCASRHIQGKGTDTQYFGPGTRLTVL.